The 16 T cell receptor beta chains listed next were all sequenced from one sample in a study of cytomegalovirus exposure and HLA in healthy donors (TCRdb year 2017). The receptor library was made with the immunoSEQ multiplex PCR assay. The multiplex PCR relied on a mix of 60 forward primers for TCR Vbeta segments and 13 reverse primers for TCR Jbeta segments. The table was pulled from immuneACCESS by TCRdb, which kept in-frame rearrangements only. Such tables lose some clones; where checked, under half of the loss comes from unresolved V genes, and the rest has no known cause. The sample records roughly 130,000 clones, about 76% of which are singletons. The top ten constitute 0.55% to 0.85% of the sample. Material: PBMCs. Receptors were obtained from a man aged 18 to 29 in good health and CMV-seronegative.

The chain links TRBV28 to TRBJ2-2; D remains ambiguous. Trimming took off 3 bases at V and 6 bases at J, with 14 bases between the two ends. Germline V CDR1 and CDR2: MDHEN, SYDVKM. CDR3 size: 15 residues. DNA of the CDR3: TGTGCCAGCAGTTTTGACTGGAGATCGGCCGGGGAGCTGTTTTTT. Protein product: CASSFDWRSAGELFF.

The chain carries TRBV7-8 and TRBJ2-5; the D gene is possibly TRBD2 (5 bases). Germline V lookup: CDR1 SGHVS, CDR2 FQNEAQ. The CDR3 sequence is 16 residues long. The V end was cut by 2 bases, the J end by 3 bases, with 16 bases between. CDR3 nucleotides: TGTGCCAGCAGCTTAAATGCTCCGGGAACCAAAGAGACCCAGTACTTC. This gives the protein CASSLNAPGTKETQYF.

The chain recombines TRBV29-1 with TRBJ1-3; 7 bases agree with TRBD1. The CDR3 has 14 amino acids. Germline V gene lookup returns CDR1 SQVTM and CDR2 ANQGSEA. Unmatched junction bases numbered 6, after V lost 7 bases and J lost 0 bases. Here the CDR3 reads CSAAQGTSGNTIYF. For the CDR3, the DNA is TGCAGCGCTGCACAGGGGACCTCTGGAAACACCATATATTTT.

The chain joins TRBV28 to TRBJ2-3; D is unresolved. V lost 7 bases and J 9 bases, leaving 17 bases between the germline ends. The CDR3 has 13 residues. Germline CDR1 is MDHEN and CDR2 is SYDVKM. This CDR3 is CASTTASPPTQYF. CDR3 sequence (DNA): TGTGCCAGCACCACCGCCAGTCCCCCGACGCAGTATTTT.

This clone has only a few counts. The chain couples TRBV7-9 to TRBJ2-7; D gene ambiguous. CDR3 length: 12 amino acids. The germline V gene has CDR1 SEHNR and CDR2 FQNEAQ (reference sequence). Trimming took 4 bases from V and 0 from J, leaving 4 bases between them. The CDR3 loop is CASSSHSYEQYF. The DNA of the CDR3 is TGTGCCAGCAGCTCCCACTCCTACGAGCAGTACTTC.

As DNA, the CDR3 is TGTGCCAGTAGTATAGCAGGGTCGACCACAGATACGCAGTATTTT. Translating gives CASSIAGSTTDTQYF. V and J are TRBV19 and TRBJ2-3; a weak D match, TRBD1 (5 bases). This CDR3 spans 15 amino acids. Trimming cost V 1 base and J 2 bases, with 10 bases left between them. Germline V gene lookup returns CDR1 LNHDA and CDR2 SQIVND (reference sequence).

The rearrangement uses TRBV19 and TRBJ2-1; 9 positions match TRBD2. Losses at the gene ends were 6 bases for V and 3 bases for J; bases not matched to a gene: 3. From germline, CDR1 is LNHDA and CDR2 SQIVND (reference sequence). This CDR3 has 14 amino acids. Here the CDR3 DNA reads TGTGCCAGTAGGGCGGGGGGGCACTACAATGAGCAGTTCTTC. This encodes CASRAGGHYNEQFF.

The J gene is TRBJ2-5, the V gene TRBV14; unclear D gene. V gave up 2 bases and J gave up 6 bases, with 19 bases separating them. Germline CDR1 and CDR2: SGHDN and FVKESK. The CDR3 loop spans 16 amino acids. CDR3 in DNA: TGTGCCAGCAGCCAAAATAAATGGCGGTCTTCCAAGACCCAGTACTTC. Translating it yields CASSQNKWRSSKTQYF.

V and J are TRBV4-2 and TRBJ2-3; TRBD2 aligns across 10 bases. With V trimmed by 3 bases and J by 2 bases, 11 bases remained unmatched. Germline CDR1 is LGHNA and CDR2 is YNFKEQ. The CDR3 contains 18 residues. This CDR3 is CASSQMDSSGGHTDTQYF. The CDR3 DNA sequence: TGTGCCAGCAGCCAGATGGACTCTAGCGGGGGCCACACAGATACGCAGTATTTT.

The genes are TRBV19 and TRBJ1-5; D may be TRBD1 (6 bases). V was pared by 4 bases and J by 3 bases, with 10 bases between. The CDR3 is 14 residues long. Germline V gives CDR1 LNHDA, CDR2 SQIVND (reference sequence). The chain's CDR3 is CASSNSGDNQPQHF. The CDR3 nucleotides are TGTGCCAGTAGTAATTCAGGGGACAATCAGCCCCAGCATTTT.

This clone was counted between two and nine times. V gene TRBV5-6 combines with J gene TRBJ1-2; 10 nucleotides agree with TRBD1. The V gene end was trimmed by 4 bases and the J gene end by 4 bases; junction bases not matched to a gene: 13. CDR1 is SGHDT, CDR2 YYEEEE, per germline. The CDR3 runs 17 residues. CDR3: CASSVPGQGLLGYGYTF. CDR3 in DNA: TGTGCCAGCAGCGTACCGGGACAGGGGCTCTTGGGCTATGGCTACACCTTC.

The gene calls are TRBV5-1 and TRBJ2-3; 10 bases are shared with TRBD2. The germline V gene has CDR1 SGHRS and CDR2 YFSETQ. The length of the CDR3 is 16 residues. V was pared by 5 bases and J by 5 bases, with 11 bases of the junction left unmatched. This chain's CDR3 is CASSALSGGPLDTQYF. The CDR3 DNA sequence: TGCGCCAGCAGTGCTCTTAGCGGGGGGCCTTTAGATACGCAGTATTTT.

The V call is TRBV5-5, the J call TRBJ1-5; D remains unclear. There are 16 residues in the CDR3. Germline CDR1 and CDR2: SGHKS and YYEKEE (reference sequence). The V gene lost 0 bases and the J gene lost 1 base, with 11 bases spanning the gap. CDR3 protein: CASSLVGRSSNQPQHF. The CDR3 DNA sequence: TGTGCCAGCAGCTTGGTTGGCAGGTCGAGCAATCAGCCCCAGCATTTT.

CDR3 DNA: TGTGCCAGCAGTTACGACGGGACTAGCGCAGACAATGAGCAGTTCTTC. Its translation: CASSYDGTSADNEQFF. The chain links TRBV6-6 to TRBJ2-1, with 10 bases that match TRBD2. Germline-derived CDR1 and CDR2 are MNHNY and SVGAGI (reference sequence). The trim removed 2 bases at V and 5 bases at J, leaving 6 bases unmatched. This CDR3 contains 16 residues.

The gene calls are TRBV7-9 and TRBJ2-4; TRBD2 aligns across 8 bases. The CDR3 runs to 14 residues. J gave up 8 bases and V 3 bases, and 6 bases lay outside the gene matches. Germline V gene lookup returns CDR1 SEHNR and CDR2 FQNEAQ (reference sequence). This chain's CDR3 is CASSLTGGPHIQYF. DNA of the CDR3: TGTGCCAGCAGCTTGACGGGGGGGCCCCACATTCAGTACTTC.

This clone was seen a single time. The chain has TRBV7-8 and TRBJ1-3, with 8 nucleotides matching TRBD1. V lost 4 bases and J lost 2; bases outside the gene matches: 4. Germline V gene lookup returns CDR1 SGHVS and CDR2 FQNEAQ. The CDR3 has 15 residues. DNA for the CDR3: TGTGCCAGCAGCTCCTCACAGGGGGCTGGAAACACCATATATTTT. Its translation is CASSSSQGAGNTIYF.